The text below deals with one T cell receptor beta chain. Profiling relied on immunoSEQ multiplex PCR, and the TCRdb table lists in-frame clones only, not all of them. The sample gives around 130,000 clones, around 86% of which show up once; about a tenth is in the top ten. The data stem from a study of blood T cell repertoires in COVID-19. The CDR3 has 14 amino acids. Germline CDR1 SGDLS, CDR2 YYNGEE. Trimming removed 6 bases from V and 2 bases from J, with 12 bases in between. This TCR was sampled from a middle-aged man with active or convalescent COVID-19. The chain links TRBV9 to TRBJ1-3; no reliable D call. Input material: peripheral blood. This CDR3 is CASTTGGTGNTIYF. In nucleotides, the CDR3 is TGTGCCAGCACCACGGGAGGAACTGGAAACACCATATATTTT.